This TCR beta chain is drawn from a study of vaccination and CD4 T cells after COVID-19. Overall study context: Post-COVID sampling occurred a median 101 days after diagnosis (range 35 to 161).

Note on this clonotype: The antigen is not known.

Sequencing of cultured CD4+ T cell DNA used the Oncomine TCR Beta short-read assay. TCRdb re-derived calls from the PCR reads in MiXCR, one entry per CDR3 protein. The table shows about 20,000 distinct CDR3 sequences, with just under 55% occurring only once. The treatment: approximately 9-day PBMC culture with coronavirus spike peptide pools or control peptides (ViraFEST assay). The CDR3 sequence is 14 residues long. V was pared by 7 bases and J by 2 bases, with 14 bases between. This chain links TRBV12-3 or TRBV12-4 with TRBJ1-1, with TRBD1 as a possible D gene (5 bases). Sequencing was performed on CD4+ T cells from blood, cultured in vitro. The TCR originated in a human donor who had recovered from COVID-19. The CDR3 DNA follows: TGTGCCAGCACCCTGGGACGGAGAAACACTGAAGCTTTCTTT. As protein: CASTLGRRNTEAFF.